Each of the 5 T cell receptor beta chains below was sequenced from the same sample in a study of cytomegalovirus exposure and HLA in healthy donors. The study ran its PCR with 60 Vbeta and 13 Jbeta primers. Method: immunoSEQ multiplex PCR; TCRdb's copy keeps in-frame clones and lacks some. The sample includes 250,000 to 350,000 clones, about nine tenths seen only once; the top ten take 3% to 4%. The material sequenced was PBMCs. These TCRs come from a man aged 35-49 years in good health and CMV-seropositive.

The chain couples TRBV5-1 to TRBJ2-2; 10 bases fit TRBD1. V was clipped by 1 base and J by 7 bases; unmatched bases: 10. This CDR3 has 17 residues. The germline V gene has CDR1 SGHRS and CDR2 YFSETQ. The CDR3 bases are TGCGCCAGCAGCTTGTTCGGGACAGGGGAAGATATCGGGGAGCTGTTTTTT. As protein: CASSLFGTGEDIGELFF.

The rearrangement links TRBV2 to TRBJ1-4; D is undetermined. The CDR3 totals 13 residues. The germline CDR1 and CDR2 sequences are SNHLY and FYNNEI. Trimming shortened V by 5 bases and J by 8 bases, and 12 bases separated the two germline ends. This CDR3 is CASSYLMREKLFF. DNA of the CDR3: TGTGCCAGCAGTTATTTAATGCGCGAAAAACTGTTTTTT.

The chain employs TRBV5-1 and TRBJ1-1; D not certain. This CDR3 contains 14 residues. V was cut by 0 bases and J by 4 bases, with 10 bases left in between. The germline V gene encodes CDR1 SGHRS and CDR2 YFSETQ. CDR3 loop: CASSLAAIRTEAFF. CDR3 nucleotides: TGCGCCAGCAGCTTGGCCGCGATTCGCACTGAAGCTTTCTTT. Supplemented by reference TRBV5-1 and TRBJ1-1, the full variable domain reads KAGVTQTPRYLIKTRGQQVTLSCSPISGHRSVSWYQQTPGQGLQFLFEYFSETQRNKGNFPGRFSGRQFSNSRSEMNVSTLELGDSALYLCASSLAAIRTEAFFGQGTRLTVV.

This sequence joins TRBV14 and TRBJ2-3, with TRBD2 matching 10 bases. Trimming took 6 bases from V and 4 from J; bases not matched to a gene: 13. The CDR3 runs 17 residues. The V gene's germline CDR1 is SGHDN and CDR2 FVKESK. CDR3 sequence (DNA): TGTGCCAGCAGACCCCTTAACGGAGCGGGAGGGCCAGATACGCAGTATTTT. Translating it yields CASRPLNGAGGPDTQYF. The variable domain in full, completed from reference TRBV14 and TRBJ2-3, reads EAGVTQFPSHSVIEKGQTVTLRCDPISGHDNLYWYRRVMGKEIKFLLHFVKESKQDESGMPNNRFLAERTGGTYSTLKVQPAELEDSGVYFCASRPLNGAGGPDTQYFGPGTRLTVL.

DNA for the CDR3: TGTGCCAGCAGCCCACAGGGGTCGTCGATATTTTCTGGAAACACCATATATTTT. Translated: CASSPQGSSIFSGNTIYF. The V call is TRBV7-8, the J call TRBJ1-3, with 7 bases that match TRBD1. The germline gives CDR1 SGHVS, CDR2 FQNEAQ. J was trimmed by 1 base and V by 5 bases; bases with no gene match: 14. This CDR3 has 18 residues.